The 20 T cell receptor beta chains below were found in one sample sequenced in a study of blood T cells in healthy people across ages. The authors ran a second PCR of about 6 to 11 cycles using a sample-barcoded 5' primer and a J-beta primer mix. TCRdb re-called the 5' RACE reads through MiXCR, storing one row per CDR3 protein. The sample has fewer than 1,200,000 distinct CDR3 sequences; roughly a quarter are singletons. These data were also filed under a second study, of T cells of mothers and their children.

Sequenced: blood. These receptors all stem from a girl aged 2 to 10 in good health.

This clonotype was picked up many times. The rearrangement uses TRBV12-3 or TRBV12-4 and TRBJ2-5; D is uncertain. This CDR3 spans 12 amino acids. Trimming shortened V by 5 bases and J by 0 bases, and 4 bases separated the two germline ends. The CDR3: CASSPYQETQYF. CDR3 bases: TGTGCCAGCAGTCCGTACCAAGAGACCCAGTACTTC.

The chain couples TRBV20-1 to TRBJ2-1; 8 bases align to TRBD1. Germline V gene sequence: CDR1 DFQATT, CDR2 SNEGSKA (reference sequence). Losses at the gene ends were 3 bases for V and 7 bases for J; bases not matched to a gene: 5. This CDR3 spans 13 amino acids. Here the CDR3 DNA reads TGCAGTGCTAGCAGGGGGCCGCGGAATGAGCAGTTCTTC. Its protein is CSASRGPRNEQFF.

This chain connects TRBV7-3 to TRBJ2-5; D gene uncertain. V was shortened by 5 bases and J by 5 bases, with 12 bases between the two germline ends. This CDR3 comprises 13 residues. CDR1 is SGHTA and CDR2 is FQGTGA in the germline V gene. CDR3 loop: CASSPRMSETQYF. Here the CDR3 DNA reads TGTGCCAGCAGCCCCAGGATGAGCGAGACCCAGTACTTC.

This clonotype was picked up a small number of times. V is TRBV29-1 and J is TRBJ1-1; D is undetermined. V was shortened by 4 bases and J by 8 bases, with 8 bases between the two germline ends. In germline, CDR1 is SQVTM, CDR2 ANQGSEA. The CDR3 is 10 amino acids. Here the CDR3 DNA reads TGCAGCGTTGTTGCCGGGGAAGCTTTCTTT. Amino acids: CSVVAGEAFF.

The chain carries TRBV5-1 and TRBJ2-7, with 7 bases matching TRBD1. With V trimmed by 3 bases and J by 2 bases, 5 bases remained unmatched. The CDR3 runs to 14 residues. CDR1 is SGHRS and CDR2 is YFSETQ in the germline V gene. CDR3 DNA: TGCGCCAGCAGCTCCCAGGGGGACCCCTACGAGCAGTACTTC. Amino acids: CASSSQGDPYEQYF.

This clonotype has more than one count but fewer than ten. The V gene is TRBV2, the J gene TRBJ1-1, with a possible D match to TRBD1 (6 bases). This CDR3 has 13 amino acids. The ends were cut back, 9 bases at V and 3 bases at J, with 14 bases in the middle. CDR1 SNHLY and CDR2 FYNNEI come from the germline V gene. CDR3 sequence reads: CASVQGLDTEAFF. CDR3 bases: TGTGCCAGTGTACAGGGACTGGACACTGAAGCTTTCTTT.

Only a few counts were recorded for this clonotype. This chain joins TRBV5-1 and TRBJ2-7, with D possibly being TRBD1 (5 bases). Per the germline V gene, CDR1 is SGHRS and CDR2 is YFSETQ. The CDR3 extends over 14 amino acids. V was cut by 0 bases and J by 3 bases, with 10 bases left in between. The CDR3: CASSLGPGFYEQYF. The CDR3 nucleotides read TGCGCCAGCAGCTTGGGGCCAGGGTTCTACGAGCAGTACTTC.

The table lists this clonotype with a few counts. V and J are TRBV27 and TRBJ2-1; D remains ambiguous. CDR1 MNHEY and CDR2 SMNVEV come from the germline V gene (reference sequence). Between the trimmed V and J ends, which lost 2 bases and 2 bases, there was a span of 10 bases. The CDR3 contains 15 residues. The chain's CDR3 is CASSLAQGPYNEQFF. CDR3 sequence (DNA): TGTGCCAGCAGTTTAGCACAAGGACCCTACAATGAGCAGTTCTTC.

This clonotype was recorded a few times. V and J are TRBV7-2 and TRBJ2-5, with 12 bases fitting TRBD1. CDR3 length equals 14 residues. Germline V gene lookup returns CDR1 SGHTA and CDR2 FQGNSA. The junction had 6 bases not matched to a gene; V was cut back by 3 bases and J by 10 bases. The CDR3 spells CASSLEGTGGDQYF. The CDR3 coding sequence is TGTGCCAGCAGCTTGGAAGGGACAGGGGGCGACCAGTACTTC.

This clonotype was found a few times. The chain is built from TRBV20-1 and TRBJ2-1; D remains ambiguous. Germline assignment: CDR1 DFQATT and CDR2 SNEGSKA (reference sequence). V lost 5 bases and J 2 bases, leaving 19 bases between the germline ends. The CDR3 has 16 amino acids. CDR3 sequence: CSAPNRLSKAYNEQFF. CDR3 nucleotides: TGCAGTGCTCCGAACCGCCTTAGTAAAGCCTACAATGAGCAGTTCTTC.

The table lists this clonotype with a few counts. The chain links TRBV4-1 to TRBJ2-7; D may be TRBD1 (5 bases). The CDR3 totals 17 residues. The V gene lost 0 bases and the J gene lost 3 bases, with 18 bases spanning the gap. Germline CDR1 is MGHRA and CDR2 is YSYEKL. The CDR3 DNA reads TGCGCCAGCAGCCAAGATCCGTTAGGGGAAGTGGGCTACGAGCAGTACTTC. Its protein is CASSQDPLGEVGYEQYF.

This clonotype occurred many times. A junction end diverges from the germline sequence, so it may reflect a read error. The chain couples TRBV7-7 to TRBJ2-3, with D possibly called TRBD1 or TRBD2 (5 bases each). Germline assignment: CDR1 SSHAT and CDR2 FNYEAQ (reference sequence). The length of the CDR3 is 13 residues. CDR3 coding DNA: TGTGCTAGCAGCTCAGGTGGGGGAGATACGCAGTATTTT. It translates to CASSSGGGDTQYF.

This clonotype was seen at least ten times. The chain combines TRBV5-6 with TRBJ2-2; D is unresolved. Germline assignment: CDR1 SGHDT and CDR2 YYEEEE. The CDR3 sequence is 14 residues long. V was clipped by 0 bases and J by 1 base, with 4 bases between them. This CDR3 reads CASSLGQNTGELFF. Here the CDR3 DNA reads TGTGCCAGCAGCTTGGGACAGAACACCGGGGAGCTGTTTTTT.

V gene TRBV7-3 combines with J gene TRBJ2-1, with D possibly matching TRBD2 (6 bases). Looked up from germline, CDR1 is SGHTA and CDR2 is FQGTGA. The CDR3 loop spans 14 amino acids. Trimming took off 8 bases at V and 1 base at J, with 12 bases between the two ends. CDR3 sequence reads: CASALAGSYNEQFF. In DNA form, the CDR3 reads TGTGCCAGCGCTCTGGCGGGATCCTACAATGAGCAGTTCTTC.

The CDR3 spells CASSLVGLGGNQPQHF. The CDR3 DNA reads TGCGCCAGCAGCTTGGTTGGACTAGGGGGCAATCAGCCCCAGCATTTT. The chain combines TRBV5-1 with TRBJ1-5, with D perhaps matching TRBD1 (5 bases). Germline CDR1 SGHRS, CDR2 YFSETQ. The CDR3 extends over 16 amino acids. V dropped 0 bases and J dropped 2 bases, with 12 bases sitting between them.

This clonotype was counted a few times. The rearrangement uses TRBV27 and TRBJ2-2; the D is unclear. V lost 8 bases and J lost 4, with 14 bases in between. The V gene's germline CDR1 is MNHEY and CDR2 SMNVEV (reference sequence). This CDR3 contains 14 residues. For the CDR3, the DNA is TGTGCCAGCCGGAACCCGGCCCTCACCGGGGAGCTGTTTTTT. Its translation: CASRNPALTGELFF.

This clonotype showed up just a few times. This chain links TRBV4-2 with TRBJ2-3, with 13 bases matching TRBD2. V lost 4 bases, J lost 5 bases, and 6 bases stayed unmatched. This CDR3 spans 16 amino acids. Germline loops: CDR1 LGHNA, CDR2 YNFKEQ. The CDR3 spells CASSPGLAGAEDTQYF. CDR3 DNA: TGTGCCAGCAGCCCTGGACTAGCGGGGGCCGAAGATACGCAGTATTTT.

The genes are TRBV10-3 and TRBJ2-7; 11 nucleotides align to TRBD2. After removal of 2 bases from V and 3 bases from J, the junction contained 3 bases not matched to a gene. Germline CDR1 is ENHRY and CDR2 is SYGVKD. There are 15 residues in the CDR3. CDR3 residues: CAISELTSGDYEQYF. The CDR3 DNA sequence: TGTGCCATCAGTGAGCTGACTAGCGGGGACTACGAGCAGTACTTC.

The CDR3 coding sequence is TGTGCCAGCAGCCGCACCTATGGCTACACCTTC. This codes for CASSRTYGYTF. V usage is TRBV12-3 or TRBV12-4 and J usage is TRBJ1-2; D call uncertain. This CDR3 has 11 amino acids. The V and J ends lost 6 bases and 4 bases respectively, with 6 bases between them.

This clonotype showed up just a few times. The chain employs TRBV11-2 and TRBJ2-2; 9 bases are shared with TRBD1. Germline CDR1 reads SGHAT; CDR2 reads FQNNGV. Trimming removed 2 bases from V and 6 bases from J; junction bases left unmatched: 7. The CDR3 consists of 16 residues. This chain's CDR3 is CASSLNPDRGSGELFF. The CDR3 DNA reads TGTGCCAGCAGCTTAAATCCGGACAGGGGATCCGGGGAGCTGTTTTTT. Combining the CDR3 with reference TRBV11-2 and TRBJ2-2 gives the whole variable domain EAGVAQSPRYKIIEKRQSVAFWCNPISGHATLYWYQQILGQGPKLLIQFQNNGVVDDSQLPKDRFSAERLKGVDSTLKIQPAKLEDSAVYLCASSLNPDRGSGELFFGEGSRLTVL.